These 15 T cell receptor beta chains share one sample of origin, sequenced in a study of early T cells in non-severe SARS-CoV-2 infection. MiXCR, run by TCRdb on the 5' RACE reads, gives a single entry per CDR3 protein. The table records 29,000 or so distinct CDR3 sequences, 4% to 5.5% of them present only once. What was sequenced was whole blood. These TCRs come from an adult who was a healthcare worker with PCR-confirmed SARS-CoV-2 infection or an uninfected control (not recorded which).

This clonotype has only a few counts. V usage is TRBV3-1 and J usage is TRBJ2-3, with 11 positions matching TRBD1. Per germline, CDR1 LGHDT and CDR2 YNNKEL (reference sequence). This CDR3 comprises 13 residues. The V gene end was trimmed by 3 bases and the J gene end by 8 bases; junction bases not matched to a gene: 1. The CDR3 sequence: CASSQGTGGTQYF. CDR3 nucleotides: TGTGCCAGCAGCCAGGGGACAGGGGGTACGCAGTATTTT.

This clonotype was observed at least ten times. This chain connects TRBV11-2 to TRBJ1-3; D might be TRBD1 (6 bases). Germline CDR1 is SGHAT and CDR2 is FQNNGV. Deletions cut 2 bases from V and 0 bases from J, with 14 bases between. The CDR3 contains 17 residues. CDR3 coding DNA: TGTGCCAGCAGCTTATTGACAGGCCTGAGCTCTGGAAACACCATATATTTT. Translated: CASSLLTGLSSGNTIYF.

The sample holds many counts of this clonotype. V and J are TRBV3-1 and TRBJ2-1; D perhaps matches TRBD2 (5 bases). The V and J ends lost 1 base and 7 bases respectively, with 14 bases between them. Germline V gene data show CDR1 as LGHDT and CDR2 as YNNKEL (reference sequence). The CDR3 runs 15 residues. The DNA for the CDR3 is TGTGCCAGCAGCCAAGGCGTCGGACTCGATAATGAGCAGTTCTTC. It is translated as CASSQGVGLDNEQFF.

The sample holds many counts of this clonotype. V usage is TRBV6-5 and J usage is TRBJ1-4; 9 bases fit TRBD1. The germline gives CDR1 MNHEY, CDR2 SVGAGI. J lost 7 bases, V lost 6 bases, and 12 bases had no gene match. The CDR3 is made up of 16 amino acids. Written as DNA, the CDR3 is TGTGCCAGCAGCCAGCTTTGGACAGGGGATAGTGAAAAACTGTTTTTT. Its protein product is CASSQLWTGDSEKLFF.

Many counts were recorded for this clonotype. The V and J genes are TRBV10-2 and TRBJ2-3; 10 bases match TRBD2. V dropped 3 bases and J dropped 3; count of bases not matched to a gene: 3. The V gene's germline CDR1 is WSHSY and CDR2 SAAADI. The CDR3 length is 15 residues. CDR3 sequence (DNA): TGCGCCAGCAGTGATAGCGGGGGGTTAACAGATACGCAGTATTTT. Translation gives CASSDSGGLTDTQYF.

There are many counts of this clonotype. The genes are TRBV12-3 or TRBV12-4 and TRBJ2-3; D is undetermined. This CDR3 has 14 residues. V lost 3 bases, J lost 2 bases, and 9 bases lay in between. The CDR3 coding sequence is TGTGCCAGCAGTTTGGGTCAGCCCACAGATACGCAGTATTTT. Amino acids: CASSLGQPTDTQYF.

The sample holds a few counts of this clonotype. The chain recombines TRBV2 with TRBJ1-4; TRBD1 might be the D (6 bases). CDR3 length equals 15 residues. With 2 bases removed from V and 8 bases from J, the gap between germline ends came to 15 bases. Germline lookup yields CDR1 SNHLY and CDR2 FYNNEI. The CDR3 region has the DNA TGTGCCAGCAGTGAAAGGTACAGGGCTTCCGAAAAACTGTTTTTT. The encoded protein is CASSERYRASEKLFF.

This clonotype is labeled as medium-sized. V gene TRBV20-1 combines with J gene TRBJ2-3, with D uncertain. There are 14 residues in the CDR3. Germline V lookup: CDR1 DFQATT, CDR2 SNEGSKA (reference sequence). Trimming cost V 0 bases and J 4 bases, with 11 bases left between them. CDR3 nucleotides: TGCAGTGCTAGAGACCCAAACGGCCCAGATACGCAGTATTTT. It is translated as CSARDPNGPDTQYF.

This clonotype showed up many times. V gene TRBV5-1 combines with J gene TRBJ1-2; D gene ambiguous. This CDR3 is built from 10 residues. CDR1 and CDR2 from the germline V gene are SGHRS and YFSETQ. V lost 1 base, J lost 8 bases, and 3 bases lay in between. CDR3 coding DNA: TGCGCCAGCAGCTTGCAGGGCTACACCTTC. As protein: CASSLQGYTF.

This clonotype was recorded many times. The chain recombines TRBV29-1 with TRBJ2-7; 10 positions match TRBD2. V dropped 2 bases and J dropped 1; count of bases not matched to a gene: 2. CDR1 SQVTM and CDR2 ANQGSEA come from the germline V gene. This CDR3 has 14 residues. The CDR3 is CSVELAGASYEQYF. In nucleotides, the CDR3 is TGCAGCGTTGAACTAGCGGGAGCTTCCTACGAGCAGTACTTC.

This clonotype was counted at least ten times. This chain uses TRBV29-1 with TRBJ1-6; 7 nucleotides agree with TRBD1. The CDR3 extends over 13 amino acids. Germline CDR1 is SQVTM and CDR2 is ANQGSEA. Losses at the gene ends were 7 bases for V and 9 bases for J; bases not matched to a gene: 9. The CDR3 DNA reads as TGCAGCGCTTCAACAGGGGTAGGTTCACCCCTCCACTTT. Translating gives CSASTGVGSPLHF.

This clonotype has a count of ten or more. This sequence joins TRBV11-1 and TRBJ2-1; D is possibly TRBD2 (5 bases). Germline loops: CDR1 SGHAT, CDR2 FQDESV (reference sequence). The CDR3 spans 16 residues. V gave up 1 base and J gave up 9 bases, with 19 bases separating them. As DNA, the CDR3 is TGTGCCAGCAGCTTAGGGCACAGCTCAAGCGGCCCTGAGCAGTTCTTC. Protein product: CASSLGHSSSGPEQFF. Variable domain in full (rest from reference TRBV11-1 and TRBJ2-1): EAEVAQSPRYKITEKSQAVAFWCDPISGHATLYWYRQILGQGPELLVQFQDESVVDDSQLPKDRFSAERLKGVDSTLKIQPAELGDSAMYLCASSLGHSSSGPEQFFGPGTRLTVL.

This clonotype occurred many times. The CDR3 bases are TGTGCCAGCAGCCCGTCCATAGCGGGGGACAATGAGCAGTTCTTC. Protein product: CASSPSIAGDNEQFF. The chain combines TRBV11-2 with TRBJ2-1, with 9 bases fitting TRBD2. With V trimmed by 5 bases and J by 5 bases, 7 bases remained unmatched. This CDR3 spans 15 amino acids. Germline V gene data show CDR1 as SGHAT and CDR2 as FQNNGV.

This clonotype came up a few times. The chain is built from TRBV4-3 and TRBJ1-2, with a weak D call TRBD1 (6 bases). The CDR3 runs to 17 residues. Per the germline V gene, CDR1 is LGHNA and CDR2 is YSLEER. V lost 0 bases and J 0 bases, leaving 14 bases between the germline ends. The DNA of the CDR3 is TGCGCCAGCAGCCAAGATTTGGGGGGCATCGCTAACTATGGCTACACCTTC. Its translation is CASSQDLGGIANYGYTF.

In regard to this clonotype: This may come from a read error, since a much larger clone is one base off. The chain couples TRBV5-1 to TRBJ2-7; D could derive from TRBD1 or TRBD2 (5 bases each). CDR1 SGHRS and CDR2 YFSETQ come from the germline V gene. This CDR3 region has 16 residues. The CDR3: CTSSVGPGPETYEQYF. The CDR3, as DNA: TGCACCAGCAGCGTGGGACCGGGCCCCGAGACCTACGAGCAGTACTTC.